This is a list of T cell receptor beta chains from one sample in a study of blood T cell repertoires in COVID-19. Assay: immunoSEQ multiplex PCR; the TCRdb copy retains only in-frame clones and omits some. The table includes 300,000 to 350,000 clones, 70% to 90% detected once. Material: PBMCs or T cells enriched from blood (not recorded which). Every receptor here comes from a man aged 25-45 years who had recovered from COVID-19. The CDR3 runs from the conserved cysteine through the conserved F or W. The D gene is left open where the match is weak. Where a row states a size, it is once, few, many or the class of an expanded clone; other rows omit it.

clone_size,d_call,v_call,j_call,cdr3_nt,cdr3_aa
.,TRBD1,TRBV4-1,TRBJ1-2,TGCGCCAGCAGCCAAGCTGGGACAGGCAAGAATGGCTACACCTTC,CASSQAGTGKNGYTF
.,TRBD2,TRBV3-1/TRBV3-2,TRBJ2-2,TGTGCCAGCAGCCAAGATAGGGACTACCCGAACACCGGGGAGCTGTTTTTT,CASSQDRDYPNTGELFF
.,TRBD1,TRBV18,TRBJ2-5,TGTGCCAGCTCACCACTCGACAGGGCCCAAGAGACCCAGTACTTC,CASSPLDRAQETQYF
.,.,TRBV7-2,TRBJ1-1,TGTGCCAGCAGCTTAAGCCGGGGGGACGGGGAAGCTTTCTTT,CASSLSRGDGEAFF
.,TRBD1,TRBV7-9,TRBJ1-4,TGTGCCAGCAGCGTACGCGACAGGGGTGGGACTAATGAAAAACTGTTTTTT,CASSVRDRGGTNEKLFF
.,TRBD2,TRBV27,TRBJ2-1,TGTGCCAGCAGTTTGTTTGTTGGCGGGGGGAGTGTTAATGAGCAGTTCTTC,CASSLFVGGGSVNEQFF
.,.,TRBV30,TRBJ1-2,TGTGCCTGGAGTGCGGAGCTCAGGGAAGAAGGCTACACCTTC,CAWSAELREEGYTF
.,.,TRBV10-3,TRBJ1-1,TGTGCCATCAGTGATTTTCAGCTCGGGGGGAACACTGAAGCTTTCTTT,CAISDFQLGGNTEAFF
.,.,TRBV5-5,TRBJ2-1,TGTGCCAGCAGCTTGCCCTCTCGCAATGAGCAGTTCTTC,CASSLPSRNEQFF
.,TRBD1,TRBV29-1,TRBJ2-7,TGCAGCGTCCGGACAGGGGGAGCCTACGAGCAGTACTTC,CSVRTGGAYEQYF
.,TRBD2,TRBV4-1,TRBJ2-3,TGCGCCAGCAGCCAAGTGGCGGGAGTAGGCGAGGATAGAGCGCAGTATTTT,CASSQVAGVGEDRAQYF
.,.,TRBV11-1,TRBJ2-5,TGTGCCAGCAGGGGGCCGTCCCAAGAGACCCAGTACTTC,CASRGPSQETQYF
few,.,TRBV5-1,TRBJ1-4,TGCGCCAGCAGCCTTCGACAAGCAACTAATGAAAAACTGTTTTTT,CASSLRQATNEKLFF
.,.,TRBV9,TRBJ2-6,TGTGCCAGCAGCGAACAGGGCTCTGGGGCCAACGTCCTGACTTTC,CASSEQGSGANVLTF
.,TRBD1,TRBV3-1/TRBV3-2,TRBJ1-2,TGTGCCAGCAGCCAAGGCGGACAGGGTCGTGGCTACACCTTC,CASSQGGQGRGYTF
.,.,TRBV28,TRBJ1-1,TGTGCCAGCAGTCGGGTAAGGACAGCCAACACTGAAGCTTTCTTT,CASSRVRTANTEAFF
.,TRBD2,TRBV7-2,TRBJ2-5,TGTGCCAGCAGCGGAGCGGGGAGCCAAGAGACCCAGTACTTC,CASSGAGSQETQYF
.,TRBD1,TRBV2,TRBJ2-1,TGTGCCAGCAGACGGGACAGGGGCGCTTACAATGAGCAGTTCTTC,CASRRDRGAYNEQFF
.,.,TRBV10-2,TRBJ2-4,TGCGCCAGCAGTGAGACAGGAGTAGCCAAAAACATTCAGTACTTC,CASSETGVAKNIQYF
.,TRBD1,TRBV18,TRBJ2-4,TGTGCCAGCTCACCATCGGGACAGGCTGGCAAAAACATTCAGTACTTC,CASSPSGQAGKNIQYF
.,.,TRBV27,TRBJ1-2,TGTGCCAGCAGTCTCGGACTTGCCGATCGGAGTGGCTACACCTTC,CASSLGLADRSGYTF
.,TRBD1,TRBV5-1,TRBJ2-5,TGCGCCAGCAGCTTTGCAGGGGGTATTCAAGAGACCCAGTACTTC,CASSFAGGIQETQYF
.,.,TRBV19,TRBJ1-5,TGTGCCAGTAGTATAGCCCACAGTAGCAATCAGCCCCAGCATTTT,CASSIAHSSNQPQHF
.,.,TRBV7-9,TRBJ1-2,TGTGCCAGCAGAGGTCATCTAGGATCAATGGATGGCTACACCTTC,CASRGHLGSMDGYTF
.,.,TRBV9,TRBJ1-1,TGTGCCAGCAGCGGACTGACGGCTGAAGCTTTCTTT,CASSGLTAEAFF
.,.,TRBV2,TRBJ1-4,TGTGCCAGCATCCGGGGAGGAGGTGAAAAACTGTTTTTT,CASIRGGGEKLFF
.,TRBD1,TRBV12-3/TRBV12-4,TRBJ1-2,TGTGCCAGCAGTCGACAGGGGAACTATGGCTACACCTTC,CASSRQGNYGYTF
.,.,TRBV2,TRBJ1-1,TGTGCCAGCTACACAATCAAGAACACTGAAGCTTTCTTT,CASYTIKNTEAFF
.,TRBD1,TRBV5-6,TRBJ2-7,TGTGCCAGCAGCCTACAGGGGCCCTACGAGCAGTACTTC,CASSLQGPYEQYF
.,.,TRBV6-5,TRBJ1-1,TGTGCCAGCAGTTCCTACGGGACAAATGGGAACACTGAAGCTTTCTTT,CASSSYGTNGNTEAFF
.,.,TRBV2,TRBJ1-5,TGTGCCAGCAGTGACTCAGGGGCGGGGGGTCAGCCCCAGCATTTT,CASSDSGAGGQPQHF
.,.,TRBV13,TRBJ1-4,TGTGCCAGCAGCTCCCAGGGGCACCCAAGGGGACTGTTTTTT,CASSSQGHPRGLFF
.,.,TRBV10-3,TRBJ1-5,TGTGCCATCAGTGAGTCGCGCGGCAGAAATCAGCCCCAGCATTTT,CAISESRGRNQPQHF
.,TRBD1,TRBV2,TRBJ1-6,TGTGCCAGCAGTGAATACGGGACAGGGTATTCACCCCTCCACTTT,CASSEYGTGYSPLHF
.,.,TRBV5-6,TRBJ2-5,TGTGCCAGCAGCTTTGGGCTTCGAGAGACCCAGTACTTC,CASSFGLRETQYF
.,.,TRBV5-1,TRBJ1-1,TGCGCCAGCAGCCCCTCGCGGGGGACGGGGAACACTGAAGCTTTCTTT,CASSPSRGTGNTEAFF
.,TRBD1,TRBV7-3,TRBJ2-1,TGTGCCAGCAGCTTGGGAGGGACAGGGGGGTCAGGTGAGCAGTTCTTC,CASSLGGTGGSGEQFF
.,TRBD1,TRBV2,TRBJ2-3,TGTGCCAGCAGCGACAGGGCAGATACGCAGTATTTT,CASSDRADTQYF
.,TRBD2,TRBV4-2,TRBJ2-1,TGTGCCAGCAGCCAAGATCGTAAGGCGACTAGCGGGAATGAGCAGTTCTTC,CASSQDRKATSGNEQFF
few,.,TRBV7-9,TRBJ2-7,TGTGCCAGCACCTCCCTTTACGAGCAGTACTTC,CASTSLYEQYF
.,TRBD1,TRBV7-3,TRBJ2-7,TGTGCCAGCAGCCAGACAGGGGGCGGCGAGCAGTACTTC,CASSQTGGGEQYF
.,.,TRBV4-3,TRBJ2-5,TGCGCCAGCAGCCAAGACAGGGAAGAGACCCAGTACTTC,CASSQDREETQYF
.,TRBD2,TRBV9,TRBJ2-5,TGTGCCAGCAGCGCCGAGAGCGGGACTTGGGGGGAGACCCAGTACTTC,CASSAESGTWGETQYF
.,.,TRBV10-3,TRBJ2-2,TGTGCCAGCGGGAATTGGGAAGTGGACACCGGGGAGCTGTTTTTT,CASGNWEVDTGELFF
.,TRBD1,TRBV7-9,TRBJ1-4,TGTGCCAGCAAGCCGGGGGGACAGGGGAATGAAAAACTGTTTTTT,CASKPGGQGNEKLFF
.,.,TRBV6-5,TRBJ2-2,TGTGCCAGCAGTCACAGCGGAGGGGACACCGGGGAGCTGTTTTTT,CASSHSGGDTGELFF